A single sample gave rise to the 10 T cell receptor beta chains below, sequenced in a study of blood T cells in healthy people across ages. Together with a sample-barcoded 5' primer, a J-beta primer mix was included in a second PCR lasting roughly 6 to 12 cycles. TCRdb analysed the 5' RACE reads with MiXCR anew, one entry per CDR3 protein. The table shows approximately 1,000,000 distinct CDR3 sequences, with roughly 45% occurring only once. Material: blood. These receptors were obtained from a woman aged 55-70 years in good health.

A note on this clonotype: At one of its ends the junction is not consistent with the germline gene, which may arise from a read error. J is TRBJ2-1 and V is TRBV7-9, with D hard to call. CDR1 SEHNR and CDR2 FQNEAQ come from the germline V gene (reference sequence). The CDR3 is 15 amino acids. The CDR3 nucleotides are TGTGCCGGCAGCCCCCGCGTTCGGTTGCTCAATGAGCAGTTCTTC. Its translation is CAGSPRVRLLNEQFF.

About this clonotype: A junction boundary mismatches the germline segment, possibly from a read error. V gene TRBV5-8 combines with J gene TRBJ2-5, with TRBD2 matching over 13 bases. The CDR3 covers 15 residues. The germline V gene has CDR1 SGHTS and CDR2 YDEGEE. CDR3: CASKPGLAGYETQYF. Written as DNA, the CDR3 is TGTGCCTCCAAACCGGGACTAGCGGGGTACGAGACTCAGTACTTC.

A few counts support this clonotype. The chain has TRBV10-3 and TRBJ2-1; TRBD2 aligns across 13 bases. V lost 6 bases, J lost 5 bases, and 7 bases stayed unmatched. CDR3 length: 16 amino acids. The germline CDR1 and CDR2 sequences are ENHRY and SYGVKD. This CDR3 is CAIRETTSGRDNEQFF. CDR3 coding DNA: TGTGCCATCAGAGAAACCACTAGCGGGAGGGACAATGAGCAGTTCTTC.

This chain connects TRBV7-6 to TRBJ2-7; TRBD2 matches at 9 bases. This CDR3 spans 15 amino acids. J lost 3 bases, V lost 4 bases, and 7 bases had no gene match. In germline, CDR1 is SGHVS, CDR2 FNYEAQ. CDR3 sequence: CASSWLAGADYEQYF. The DNA for the CDR3 is TGTGCCAGCAGCTGGTTAGCGGGAGCCGACTACGAGCAGTACTTC.

The chain recombines TRBV27 with TRBJ2-1; perhaps TRBD1 as D (6 bases). Per germline, CDR1 MNHEY and CDR2 SMNVEV (reference sequence). Trimming removed 4 bases from V and 3 bases from J, with 13 bases in between. The length of the CDR3 is 15 residues. The CDR3 bases are TGTGCCAGCAGTTCGCCGGGACACAACTACAATGAGCAGTTCTTC. This encodes CASSSPGHNYNEQFF.

The chain employs TRBV7-2 and TRBJ2-4; TRBD2 matches 11 bases. This CDR3 has 15 amino acids. Germline loops: CDR1 SGHTA, CDR2 FQGNSA. V was pared by 6 bases and J by 13 bases, with 14 bases of the junction left unmatched. CDR3 region: CASSPGTSGQEAQYF. The CDR3 DNA is TGTGCCAGCAGTCCCGGGACTAGCGGCCAAGAGGCCCAGTACTTC. Based on the CDR3 plus reference TRBV7-2 and TRBJ2-4, the full variable domain is GAGVSQSPSNKVTEKGKDVELRCDPISGHTALYWYRQSLGQGLEFLIYFQGNSAPDKSGLPSDRFSAERTGGSVSTLTIQRTQQEDSAVYLCASSPGTSGQEAQYFGAGTRLSVL.

The chain links TRBV20-1 to TRBJ2-7, with D possibly matching TRBD1 (6 bases). Germline V gene data show CDR1 as DFQATT and CDR2 as SNEGSKA (reference sequence). Trimming left V 3 bases short and J 3 bases short, with 24 bases between. The CDR3 is 17 residues long. CDR3 sequence: CSASPGQFGERDYEQYF. The CDR3 DNA follows: TGCAGTGCTAGCCCCGGACAGTTCGGCGAAAGGGACTACGAGCAGTACTTC.

This chain uses TRBV24-1 with TRBJ2-3, with TRBD2 matching over 13 bases. CDR1 and CDR2 from the germline V gene are KGHDR and SFDVKD. This CDR3 is 17 amino acids long. V dropped 4 bases and J dropped 5; count of bases not matched to a gene: 8. For the CDR3, the DNA is TGTGCCACCAGTGACCTTGGACTAGCGGGAGCTGAAGATACGCAGTATTTT. This encodes CATSDLGLAGAEDTQYF.

This clonotype has only one observation. This chain connects TRBV12-3 or TRBV12-4 to TRBJ2-3; D gene unclear. V lost 8 bases to trimming and J lost 10 bases, with 13 bases between them. This CDR3 contains 11 residues. CDR3 amino acids: CASRLLSSQYF. The CDR3 DNA is TGTGCCAGCCGTCTCCTGAGTTCGCAGTATTTT.

In this sample, this clonotype turned up a few times. Here the CDR3 reads CASSPLRGFQETQYF. The CDR3 bases are TGTGCCAGCAGCCCCCTACGGGGCTTCCAAGAGACCCAGTACTTC. The chain has TRBV7-9 and TRBJ2-5, with D possibly called TRBD1 or TRBD2 (5 bases each). V was trimmed by 5 bases and J by 1 base, leaving 14 bases between them. The length of the CDR3 is 15 residues. CDR1 SEHNR and CDR2 FQNEAQ come from the germline V gene (reference sequence).